Each of the 17 T cell receptor beta chains below was sequenced from the same sample in a study of regulatory T cells in long-lasting Graves disease. Time point indicated: persistent/refractory GD, antithyroid drugs over 5 years with positive TRAb. Extracted RNA from PBMCs served as the source of the TCR library. Investigators prepared the TCR beta libraries by applying iRepertoire HTBI primers and Arm-PCR of CDR3 regions. TCRdb processed the multiplex PCR reads anew with MiXCR; each CDR3 protein has one entry. This sample has about 310,000 distinct CDR3 sequences, with around 20% found just once. The specimen was peripheral blood mononuclear cells (PBMCs), collected when the disease was refractory, from a patient treated with antithyroid drugs. Receptor source: a female donor with Graves disease.

V and J are TRBV30 and TRBJ2-7, with 12 nucleotides matching TRBD1. V dropped 3 bases and J dropped 4; count of bases not matched to a gene: 1. Germline V gives CDR1 GTSNPN, CDR2 SVGIG (reference sequence). This CDR3 contains 13 residues. The CDR3 region is CAWRGQGAYEQYF. CDR3 bases: TGTGCCTGGAGGGGACAGGGGGCTTACGAGCAGTACTTC.

V is TRBV7-2 and J is TRBJ1-2; perhaps TRBD1 as D (5 bases). This CDR3 has 11 residues. Trimming removed 7 bases from V and 8 bases from J, with 11 bases in between. CDR1 and CDR2 (germline): SGHTA, FQGNSA. The CDR3 sequence: CASNAGGGYTF. DNA for the CDR3: TGTGCCAGCAACGCCGGGGGAGGCTACACCTTC.

The CDR3 bases are TGTGCCAGCAGTTTAGGGACTGACCCAACTGAAGCTTTCTTT. As protein: CASSLGTDPTEAFF. V is TRBV27 and J is TRBJ1-1; perhaps TRBD1 as D (5 bases). V gave up 2 bases and J gave up 5 bases, with 12 bases separating them. CDR1 MNHEY and CDR2 SMNVEV come from the germline V gene (reference sequence). The CDR3 has 14 amino acids.

The chain has TRBV6-1 and TRBJ2-3, with TRBD2 matching 10 bases. V was pared by 11 bases and J by 1 base, with 6 bases of the junction left unmatched. The germline V gene encodes CDR1 MNHNS and CDR2 SASEGT. This CDR3 is built from 14 residues. For the CDR3, the DNA is TGTGCCGGCGCTAGCGGGAGAGGCACAGATACGCAGTATTTT. It translates to CAGASGRGTDTQYF.

This clonotype was observed a few times. V and J are TRBV20-1 and TRBJ2-7; TRBD1 or TRBD2 may be the D gene (6 bases each). This CDR3 has 13 residues. Germline CDR1 and CDR2: DFQATT and SNEGSKA (reference sequence). Deletions cut 5 bases from V and 5 bases from J, with 16 bases between. The CDR3 region has the DNA TGCAGTGCTTTCTATGGGGGGCGGCACGAGCAGTACTTC. This encodes CSAFYGGRHEQYF.

This chain connects TRBV29-1 to TRBJ2-5; TRBD1 aligns across 8 bases. V was clipped by 3 bases and J by 0 bases; unmatched bases: 6. The CDR3 has 15 residues. The V gene's germline CDR1 is SQVTM and CDR2 ANQGSEA. The chain's CDR3 is CSVETQGAHQETQYF. The CDR3 DNA sequence: TGCAGCGTTGAGACTCAGGGGGCCCACCAAGAGACCCAGTACTTC.

A word on this clonotype: This sequence may be a read error, since a much larger clone differs from it by one base. V usage is TRBV28 and J usage is TRBJ1-5, with D tentatively TRBD1 (6 bases). Germline CDR1 MDHEN, CDR2 SYDVKM. The CDR3 sequence is 16 residues long. V was cut by 6 bases and J by 7 bases, with 22 bases left in between. The CDR3 nucleotides read TGTGCCAGCAGCTTACCCTCTTGGGGGGCTCGACAGCCCCAGCATTTT. Translated, it gives CASSLPSWGARQPQHF.

This clonotype was observed many times. This chain connects TRBV11-2 to TRBJ2-7, with 9 nucleotides matching TRBD2. Germline loops: CDR1 SGHAT, CDR2 FQNNGV. CDR3 length: 15 residues. V gave up 1 base and J gave up 2 bases; unmatched junction bases: 3. CDR3 in DNA: TGTGCCAGCAGCTTAGGGTCTAGCGGGACCTACGAGCAGTACTTC. As protein: CASSLGSSGTYEQYF.

This clonotype has at least ten counts. A junction end diverges from the germline sequence, so it may reflect a read error. The rearrangement uses TRBV7-2 and TRBJ2-7; possibly TRBD1 for D (6 bases). Germline assignment: CDR1 SGHTA and CDR2 FQGNSA. This CDR3 has 15 residues. This chain's CDR3 is CASSTSTGKSFEQYF. The CDR3 DNA reads as TGTGCCAGCAGCACCTCTACAGGGAAGAGCTTCGAGCAGTACTTT.

The chain links TRBV5-8 to TRBJ2-2, with D perhaps TRBD1 (5 bases). The CDR3 consists of 15 residues. The germline V gene encodes CDR1 SGHTS and CDR2 YDEGEE. V lost 0 bases, J lost 9 bases, and 15 bases lay in between. The CDR3 loop is CASSLGTTLLRELFF. Here the CDR3 DNA reads TGTGCCAGCAGCTTGGGGACAACCCTTCTCCGGGAGCTGTTTTTT.

V and J are TRBV20-1 and TRBJ1-5, with 8 bases lining up with TRBD1. The germline gives CDR1 DFQATT, CDR2 SNEGSKA (reference sequence). The CDR3 loop spans 16 amino acids. The V segment lost 4 bases and the J segment 3 bases; nucleotides outside the gene matches: 11. CDR3 protein: CSATEAGGDHNQPQHF. CDR3 nucleotides: TGCAGTGCTACCGAGGCAGGGGGCGACCACAATCAGCCCCAGCATTTT.

This clonotype appeared a few times. Given a much more abundant clone one base away, this may be a read error. The genes are TRBV12-3 or TRBV12-4 and TRBJ2-5; 11 bases fit TRBD1. The CDR3 is made up of 15 amino acids. J was trimmed by 9 bases and V by 4 bases; bases with no gene match: 10. DNA of the CDR3: TGTGCCAGCAGTTACGGACAGGGGGCGTTGGAGGCCCAGTACTTC. Amino acid sequence: CASSYGQGALEAQYF.

V gene TRBV28 combines with J gene TRBJ2-3, with 9 bases aligning to TRBD2. The CDR3 spans 22 residues. V was clipped by 5 bases and J by 2 bases; unmatched bases: 26. The germline CDR1 and CDR2 sequences are MDHEN and SYDVKM. The CDR3 sequence: CASSPSMGHIAGTSIYTDTQYF. Written as DNA, the CDR3 is TGTGCCAGCAGTCCCTCCATGGGTCACATAGCCGGGACTAGCATTTACACAGATACGCAGTATTTT.

The rearrangement links TRBV11-2 to TRBJ2-2; 7 nucleotides match TRBD2. V gave up 7 bases and J gave up 2 bases; unmatched junction bases: 10. Germline CDR1 reads SGHAT; CDR2 reads FQNNGV. The length of the CDR3 is 16 residues. The DNA for the CDR3 is TGTGCCAGCAACCCCGGGCGGGAGATCAACACCGGGGAGCTGTTTTTT. Amino acid sequence: CASNPGREINTGELFF.

The table lists this clonotype with a few counts. This rearrangement joins TRBV7-2 to TRBJ2-6; D is possibly TRBD1 (6 bases). This CDR3 is built from 16 residues. The germline gives CDR1 SGHTA, CDR2 FQGNSA. Trimming cost V 6 bases and J 3 bases, with 15 bases left between them. The CDR3 sequence is CASRSSWGRGANVLTF. The CDR3 DNA reads as TGTGCCAGCAGGTCCAGTTGGGGGCGTGGGGCCAACGTCCTGACTTTC.

The chain joins TRBV11-3 to TRBJ2-3; D possibly uses TRBD1 or TRBD2 (5 bases each). CDR3 length equals 18 residues. Germline V gene data show CDR1 as SGHNT and CDR2 as YENEEA. V was pared by 3 bases and J by 1 base, with 20 bases between. CDR3 in amino acids: CASSFSRLRGSGTDTQYF. The CDR3, as DNA: TGTGCCAGCAGCTTTTCGCGACTGAGGGGTTCAGGCACAGATACGCAGTATTTT.

In this sample, this clonotype turned up many times. V is TRBV6-2 or TRBV6-3 and J is TRBJ1-5, with TRBD1 matching over 7 bases. Germline loops: CDR1 MNHEY, CDR2 SVGEGT. The CDR3 has 14 amino acids. V shed 5 bases and J 6 bases; nucleotides not matched to a gene: 7. CDR3 nucleotide sequence: TGTGCCAGCAGTGAAGGAGGGGGCGGTCAGCCCCAGCATTTT. Protein: CASSEGGGGQPQHF.